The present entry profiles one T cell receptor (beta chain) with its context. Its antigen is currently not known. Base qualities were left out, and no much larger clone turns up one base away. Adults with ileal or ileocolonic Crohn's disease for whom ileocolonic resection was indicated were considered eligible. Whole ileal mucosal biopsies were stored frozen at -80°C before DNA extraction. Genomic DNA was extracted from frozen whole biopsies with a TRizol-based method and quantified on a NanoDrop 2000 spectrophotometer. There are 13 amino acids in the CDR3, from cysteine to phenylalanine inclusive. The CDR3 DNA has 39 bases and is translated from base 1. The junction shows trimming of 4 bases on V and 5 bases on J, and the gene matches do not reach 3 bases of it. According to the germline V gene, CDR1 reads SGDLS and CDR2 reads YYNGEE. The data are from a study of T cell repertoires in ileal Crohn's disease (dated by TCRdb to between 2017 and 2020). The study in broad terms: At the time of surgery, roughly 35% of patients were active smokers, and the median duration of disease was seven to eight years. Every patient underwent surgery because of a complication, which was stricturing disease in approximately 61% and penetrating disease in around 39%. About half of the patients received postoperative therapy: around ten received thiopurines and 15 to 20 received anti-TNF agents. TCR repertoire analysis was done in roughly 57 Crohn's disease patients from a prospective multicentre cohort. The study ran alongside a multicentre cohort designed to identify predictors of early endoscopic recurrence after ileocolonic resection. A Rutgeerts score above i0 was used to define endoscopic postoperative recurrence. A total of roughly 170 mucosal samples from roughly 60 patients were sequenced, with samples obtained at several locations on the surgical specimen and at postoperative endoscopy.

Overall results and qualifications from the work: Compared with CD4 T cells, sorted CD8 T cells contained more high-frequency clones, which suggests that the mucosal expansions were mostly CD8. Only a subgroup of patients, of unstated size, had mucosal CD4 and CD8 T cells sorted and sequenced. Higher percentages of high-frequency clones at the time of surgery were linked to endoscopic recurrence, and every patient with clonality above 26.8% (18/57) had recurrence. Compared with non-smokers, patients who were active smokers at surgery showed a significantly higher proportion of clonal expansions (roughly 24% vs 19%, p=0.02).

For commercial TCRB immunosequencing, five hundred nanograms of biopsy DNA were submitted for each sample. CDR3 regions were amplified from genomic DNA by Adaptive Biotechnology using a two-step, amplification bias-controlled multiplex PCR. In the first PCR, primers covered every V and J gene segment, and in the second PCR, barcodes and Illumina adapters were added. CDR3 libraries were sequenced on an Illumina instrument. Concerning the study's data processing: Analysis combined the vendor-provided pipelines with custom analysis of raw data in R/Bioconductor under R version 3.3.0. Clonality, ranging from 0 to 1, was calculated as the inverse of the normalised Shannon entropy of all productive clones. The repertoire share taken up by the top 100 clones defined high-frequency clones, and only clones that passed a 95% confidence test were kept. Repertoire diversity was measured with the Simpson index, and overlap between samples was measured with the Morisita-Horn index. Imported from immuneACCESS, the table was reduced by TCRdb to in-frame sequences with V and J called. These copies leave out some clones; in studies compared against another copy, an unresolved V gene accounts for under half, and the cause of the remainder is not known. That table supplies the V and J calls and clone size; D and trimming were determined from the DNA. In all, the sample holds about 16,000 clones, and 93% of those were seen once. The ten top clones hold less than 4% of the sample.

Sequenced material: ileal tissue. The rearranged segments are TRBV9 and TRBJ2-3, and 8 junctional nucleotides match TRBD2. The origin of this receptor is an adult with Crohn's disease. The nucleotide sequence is TGTGCCAGCAGCACCCGGGGGGGAGATACGCAGTATTTT. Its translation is CASSTRGGDTQYF.